This T cell receptor beta chain comes out of a study of metastatic and nonmetastatic thyroid tumors. Study-wide results and caveats: Benign nodules reportedly had significantly lower TCR beta diversity than malignant thyroid tumors in blood and tumor.

CDR3 length equals 18 residues. Germline V lookup: CDR1 SGHNT, CDR2 YENEEA. Trimming pared 4 bases from V and 6 bases from J, leaving 25 bases between. All patients were untreated before thyroid surgery. In its sample, this clone was seen a few times. What it recognizes is unknown. In the original processing: Between-group CDR3 differences, defined by clinicopathological status, yielded a distant-metastasis classifier for papillary thyroid cancer. With MiXCR, TCRdb called clones anew from the PCR reads. TCRdb, rather than the study authors, made the V and J calls. The sample consists of approximately 10,000 clones, under 30% of them appearing once.

What was sequenced was adjacent normal tissue. The chain has TRBV11-3 and TRBJ2-1; no clear D gene. This TCR was recovered from a male donor with papillary thyroid cancer or a benign thyroid nodule (not recorded which). Some clones in this sample may be carry-over from other donors' samples. This chain's CDR3 is CASSSELTRVKAGNEQFF. The DNA for the CDR3 is TGTGCCAGCAGCTCAGAATTAACCCGGGTGAAGGCTGGCAATGAGCAGTTCTTC.